These 6 T cell receptor beta chains were all obtained from the same sample, sequenced in a study of cytomegalovirus exposure and HLA in healthy donors. 60 Vbeta and 13 Jbeta primers were used in PCR. Data came from immunoSEQ multiplex PCR; TCRdb stores just in-frame clones and leaves some out. This table holds more than 110,000 clones, approximately 73% found once. The sequenced sample consisted of PBMCs. The origin of the receptors is a woman in her 40s in good health and CMV-seronegative.

This chain joins TRBV5-1 and TRBJ2-3; 8 bases line up with TRBD2. Trimming cost V 7 bases and J 1 base; bases outside gene matches: 5. There are 14 residues in the CDR3. Germline-derived CDR1 and CDR2 are SGHRS and YFSETQ. CDR3 amino acids: CASVFSGGTDTQYF. In nucleotides, the CDR3 is TGCGCCAGCGTATTTAGCGGGGGCACAGATACGCAGTATTTT.

The V gene is TRBV4-1, the J gene TRBJ1-2, with unresolved D. This CDR3 is 15 amino acids long. V was cut by 0 bases and J by 4 bases, with 12 bases left in between. Germline lookup yields CDR1 MGHRA and CDR2 YSYEKL. The DNA for the CDR3 is TGCGCCAGCAGCCAAGATGAGGCCGTAGTCTATGGCTACACCTTC. Translating gives CASSQDEAVVYGYTF.

The chain combines TRBV18 with TRBJ2-5; 12 bases align to TRBD1. Germline CDR1 KGHSH, CDR2 LQKENI. CDR3 length: 17 residues. Trimming at V came to 4 bases and at J to 1 base, leaving 7 bases not matched to a gene. In DNA form, the CDR3 reads TGTGCCAGCTCACGATCCGGGACAGGGGGCTTCCAAGAGACCCAGTACTTC. Translation gives CASSRSGTGGFQETQYF.

The chain is built from TRBV5-1 and TRBJ2-2; possible D gene TRBD1, 6 bases. This CDR3 is built from 15 residues. In germline, CDR1 is SGHRS, CDR2 YFSETQ. Trimming cost V 7 bases and J 6 bases, with 19 bases left between them. Here the CDR3 DNA reads TGCGCCAGCGAGACAGGAGAGGTTTCGGCCGGGGAGCTGTTTTTT. Translated, it gives CASETGEVSAGELFF.

The rearrangement joins TRBV7-8 to TRBJ2-1; no clear D. Looked up from germline, CDR1 is SGHVS and CDR2 is FQNEAQ. This CDR3 is 15 amino acids long. V lost 5 bases and J lost 6, with 17 bases in between. The DNA of the CDR3 is TGTGCCAGCAGCGACGTACCTCCCCCGGGCAATGAGCAGTTCTTC. Amino acid sequence: CASSDVPPPGNEQFF.

This rearrangement joins TRBV9 to TRBJ1-2, with a tentative D call TRBD1 (5 bases). Germline loops: CDR1 SGDLS, CDR2 YYNGEE. V was trimmed by 0 bases and J by 5 bases, leaving 14 bases between them. The CDR3 sequence is 15 residues long. CDR3 region: CASSVGGALEYGYTF. The CDR3 DNA is TGTGCCAGCAGCGTAGGGGGCGCATTAGAGTATGGCTACACCTTC.